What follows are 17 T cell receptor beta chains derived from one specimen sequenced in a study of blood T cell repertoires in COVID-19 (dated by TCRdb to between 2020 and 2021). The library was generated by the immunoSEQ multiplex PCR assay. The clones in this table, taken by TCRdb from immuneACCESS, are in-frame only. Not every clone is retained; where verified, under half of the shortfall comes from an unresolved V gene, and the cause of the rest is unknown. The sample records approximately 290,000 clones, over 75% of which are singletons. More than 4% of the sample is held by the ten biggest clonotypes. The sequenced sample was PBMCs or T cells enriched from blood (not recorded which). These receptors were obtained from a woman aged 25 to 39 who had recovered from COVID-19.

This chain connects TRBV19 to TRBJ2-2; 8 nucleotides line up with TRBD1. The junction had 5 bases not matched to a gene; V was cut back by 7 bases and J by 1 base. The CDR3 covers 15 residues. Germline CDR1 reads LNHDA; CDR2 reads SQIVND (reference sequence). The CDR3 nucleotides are TGTGCCAGTATCGGACAGGGACTGAACACCGGGGAGCTGTTTTTT. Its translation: CASIGQGLNTGELFF. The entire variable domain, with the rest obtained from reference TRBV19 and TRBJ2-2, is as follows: DGGITQSPKYLFRKEGQNVTLSCEQNLNHDAMYWYRQDPGQGLRLIYYSQIVNDFQKGDIAEGYSVSREKKESFPLTVTSAQKNPTAFYLCASIGQGLNTGELFFGEGSRLTVL.

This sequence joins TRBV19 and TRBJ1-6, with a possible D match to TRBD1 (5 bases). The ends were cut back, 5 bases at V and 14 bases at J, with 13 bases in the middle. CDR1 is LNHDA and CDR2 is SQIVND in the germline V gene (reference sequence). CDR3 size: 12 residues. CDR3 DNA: TGTGCCAGTAGTGTGATCGGGGGGGCCCTCCACTTT. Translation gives CASSVIGGALHF.

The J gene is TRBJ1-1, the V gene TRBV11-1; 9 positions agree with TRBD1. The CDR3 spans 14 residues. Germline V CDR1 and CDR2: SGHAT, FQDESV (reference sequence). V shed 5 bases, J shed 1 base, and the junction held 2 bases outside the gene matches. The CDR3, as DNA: TGTGCCAGCAGCCGGGGACAGGGGAACACTGAAGCTTTCTTT. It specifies CASSRGQGNTEAFF.

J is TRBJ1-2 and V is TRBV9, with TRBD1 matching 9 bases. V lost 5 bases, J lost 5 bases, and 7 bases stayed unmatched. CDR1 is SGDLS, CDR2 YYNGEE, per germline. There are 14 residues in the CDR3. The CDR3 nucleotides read TGTGCCAGCAGTGGCGAGGACAGGGGTTATGGCTACACCTTC. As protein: CASSGEDRGYGYTF.

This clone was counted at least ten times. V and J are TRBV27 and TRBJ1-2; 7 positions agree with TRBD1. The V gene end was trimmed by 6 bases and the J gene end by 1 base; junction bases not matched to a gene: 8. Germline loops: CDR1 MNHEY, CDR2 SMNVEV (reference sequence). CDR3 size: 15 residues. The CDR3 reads CASSEEGAVNYGYTF. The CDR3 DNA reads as TGTGCCAGCAGCGAGGAGGGGGCGGTTAACTATGGCTACACCTTC.

The DNA for the CDR3 is TGTGCCAGCAGCAACATCAGGGGCTGGAACACTGAAGCTTTCTTT. The encoded protein is CASSNIRGWNTEAFF. The chain combines TRBV6-7 with TRBJ1-1; D might be TRBD1 (6 bases). TRBV6-7 is an ORF, with its function uncertain. The CDR3 totals 15 residues. With 6 bases removed from V and 1 base from J, the gap between germline ends came to 15 bases.

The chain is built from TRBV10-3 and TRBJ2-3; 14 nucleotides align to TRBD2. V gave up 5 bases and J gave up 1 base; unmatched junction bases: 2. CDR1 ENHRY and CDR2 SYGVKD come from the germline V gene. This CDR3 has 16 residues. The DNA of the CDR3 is TGTGCCATCAGTAAGGGACTAGCGGGAGGCACAGATACGCAGTATTTT. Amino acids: CAISKGLAGGTDTQYF.

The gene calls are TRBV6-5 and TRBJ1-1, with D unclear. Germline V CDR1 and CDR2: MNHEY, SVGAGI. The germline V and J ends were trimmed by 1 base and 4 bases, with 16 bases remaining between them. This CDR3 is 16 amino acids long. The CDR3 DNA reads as TGTGCCAGCAGTTACTGGAGGGAAAGGAAATCCACTGAAGCTTTCTTT. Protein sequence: CASSYWRERKSTEAFF.

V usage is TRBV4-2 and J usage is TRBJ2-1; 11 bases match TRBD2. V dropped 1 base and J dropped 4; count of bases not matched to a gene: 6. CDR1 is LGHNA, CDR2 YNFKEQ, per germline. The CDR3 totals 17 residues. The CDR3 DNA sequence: TGTGCCAGCAGCCAAGTCAGCCGACTAGCGGGGTACAATGAGCAGTTCTTC. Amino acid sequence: CASSQVSRLAGYNEQFF.

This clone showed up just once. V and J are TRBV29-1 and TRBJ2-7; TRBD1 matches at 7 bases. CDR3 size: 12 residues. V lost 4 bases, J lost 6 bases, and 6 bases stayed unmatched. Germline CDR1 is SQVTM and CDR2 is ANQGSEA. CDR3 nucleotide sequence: TGCAGCGTTGTTTCAGACAGGGTCGAGCAGTACTTC. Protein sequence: CSVVSDRVEQYF.

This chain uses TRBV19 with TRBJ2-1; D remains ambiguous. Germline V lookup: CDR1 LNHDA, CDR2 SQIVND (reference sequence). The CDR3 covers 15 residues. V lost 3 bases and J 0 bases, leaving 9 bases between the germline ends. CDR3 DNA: TGTGCCAGTAGTATTTCTCTCAGCTCCTACAATGAGCAGTTCTTC. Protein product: CASSISLSSYNEQFF.

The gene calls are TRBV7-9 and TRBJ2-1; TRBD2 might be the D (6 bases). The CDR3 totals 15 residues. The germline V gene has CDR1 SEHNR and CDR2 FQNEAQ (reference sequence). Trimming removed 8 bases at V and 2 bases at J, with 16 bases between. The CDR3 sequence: CASALIGGPYNEQFF. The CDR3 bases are TGTGCCAGCGCCCTCATTGGAGGGCCCTACAATGAGCAGTTCTTC. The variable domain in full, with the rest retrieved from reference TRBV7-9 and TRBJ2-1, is DTGVSQNPRHKITKRGQNVTFRCDPISEHNRLYWYRQTLGQGPEFLTYFQNEAQLEKSRLLSDRFSAERPKGSFSTLEIQRTEQGDSAMYLCASALIGGPYNEQFFGPGTRLTVL.

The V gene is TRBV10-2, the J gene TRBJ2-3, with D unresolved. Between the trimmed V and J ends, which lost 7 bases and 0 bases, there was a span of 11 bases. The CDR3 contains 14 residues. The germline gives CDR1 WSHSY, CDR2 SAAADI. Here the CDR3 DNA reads TGCGCCAGCACCCCAACGGTTAGCACAGATACGCAGTATTTT. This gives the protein CASTPTVSTDTQYF.

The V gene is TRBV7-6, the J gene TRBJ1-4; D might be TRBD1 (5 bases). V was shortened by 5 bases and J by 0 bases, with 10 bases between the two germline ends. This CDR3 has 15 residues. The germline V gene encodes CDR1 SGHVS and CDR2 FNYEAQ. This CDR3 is CASSIDSATNEKLFF. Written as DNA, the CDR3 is TGTGCCAGCAGCATAGACAGTGCAACTAATGAAAAACTGTTTTTT.

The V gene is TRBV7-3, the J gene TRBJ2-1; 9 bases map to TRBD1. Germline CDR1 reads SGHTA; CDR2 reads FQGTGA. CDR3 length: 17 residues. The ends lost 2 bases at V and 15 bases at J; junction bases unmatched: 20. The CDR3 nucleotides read TGTGCCAGCAGCTTACTGCCGTTAGGGACAGGGTTTTTCGAACCGTTCTTC. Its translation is CASSLLPLGTGFFEPFF.

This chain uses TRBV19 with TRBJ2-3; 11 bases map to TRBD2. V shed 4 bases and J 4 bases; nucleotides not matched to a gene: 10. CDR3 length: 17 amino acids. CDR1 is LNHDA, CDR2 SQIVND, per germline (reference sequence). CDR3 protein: CASSTLLAGVRADTQYF. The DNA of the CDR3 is TGTGCCAGTAGTACCCTACTAGCGGGGGTACGAGCAGATACGCAGTATTTT.

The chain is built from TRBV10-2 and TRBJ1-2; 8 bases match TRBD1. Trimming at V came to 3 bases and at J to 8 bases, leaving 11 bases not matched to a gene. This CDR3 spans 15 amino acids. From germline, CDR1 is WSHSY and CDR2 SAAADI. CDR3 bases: TGCGCCAGCAGTGAAACAGGGGGGAGCCTTTCCGGCTACACCTTC. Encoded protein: CASSETGGSLSGYTF.